The rows below give T cell receptor beta chains drawn from one sample of a study of blood T cell repertoires in COVID-19. Profiling relied on immunoSEQ multiplex PCR, and the TCRdb table lists in-frame clones only, not all of them. The profile shows hundreds of thousands of clones, approximately 85% of them singletons. Sequencing was carried out using peripheral blood. The receptors originated from a woman aged 25 to 39 with acute or convalescent COVID-19. The CDR3 runs from the conserved cysteine through the conserved F or W. D genes are given only for firm matches. The size entry is marked missing in some rows and otherwise reads once, few, many or a size class.

D gene: TRBD2; V gene: TRBV7-9; clone size: .; J gene: TRBJ2-7; CDR3 protein: CASSFGLAGGVGTGEQYF; CDR3 DNA: TGTGCCAGCAGCTTCGGACTAGCGGGAGGGGTAGGGACGGGCGAGCAGTACTTC
D gene: TRBD1; V gene: TRBV19; clone size: .; J gene: TRBJ1-3; CDR3 protein: CASSPESTGTGNTIYF; CDR3 DNA: TGTGCCAGTAGTCCAGAATCGACAGGGACTGGAAACACCATATATTTT
D gene: TRBD1; V gene: TRBV6-5; clone size: .; J gene: TRBJ1-1; CDR3 protein: CASRRGDRGHTEAFF; CDR3 DNA: TGTGCCAGCAGACGAGGGGACAGGGGGCACACTGAAGCTTTCTTT
D gene: .; V gene: TRBV5-6; clone size: .; J gene: TRBJ1-2; CDR3 protein: CASSPLQRLQSYGYTF; CDR3 DNA: TGTGCCAGCAGCCCACTACAGAGACTACAATCTTACGGCTACACCTTC
D gene: TRBD1; V gene: TRBV11-3; clone size: .; J gene: TRBJ2-6; CDR3 protein: CASSPDRGRSGANVLTF; CDR3 DNA: TGTGCCAGCAGCCCGGACAGGGGGAGATCTGGGGCCAACGTCCTGACTTTC
D gene: TRBD1; V gene: TRBV5-4; clone size: .; J gene: TRBJ2-7; CDR3 protein: CASSTPQGAQYF; CDR3 DNA: TGTGCCAGCAGCACACCCCAGGGGGCGCAATACTTC
D gene: TRBD2; V gene: TRBV6-5; clone size: .; J gene: TRBJ2-3; CDR3 protein: CASSYAGGLSGDTQYF; CDR3 DNA: TGTGCCAGCAGTTACGCGGGAGGCCTCTCTGGAGATACGCAGTATTTT
D gene: .; V gene: TRBV9; clone size: .; J gene: TRBJ2-1; CDR3 protein: CASSPRLDRNNEQFF; CDR3 DNA: TGTGCCAGCAGCCCCCGACTAGATCGGAACAATGAGCAGTTCTTC
D gene: .; V gene: TRBV7-2; clone size: .; J gene: TRBJ2-7; CDR3 protein: CASSLAGRGTYEQYF; CDR3 DNA: TGTGCCAGCAGCTTAGCGGGACGGGGGACCTACGAGCAGTACTTC
D gene: TRBD1; V gene: TRBV29-1; clone size: .; J gene: TRBJ2-1; CDR3 protein: CSKQGAGYNEQFF; CDR3 DNA: TGCAGCAAACAGGGGGCCGGCTACAATGAGCAGTTCTTC
D gene: TRBD1; V gene: TRBV6-4; clone size: once; J gene: TRBJ1-5; CDR3 protein: CASSETGAVQPQHF; CDR3 DNA: TGTGCCAGCAGTGAGACAGGGGCGGTCCAGCCCCAGCATTTT
D gene: TRBD2; V gene: TRBV7-9; clone size: .; J gene: TRBJ2-1; CDR3 protein: CASSPSGRGINEQFF; CDR3 DNA: TGTGCCAGCAGCCCAAGCGGGAGGGGGATCAATGAGCAGTTCTTC
D gene: TRBD1; V gene: TRBV5-4; clone size: .; J gene: TRBJ1-2; CDR3 protein: CASSLPGQYGYTF; CDR3 DNA: TGTGCCAGCAGCTTACCGGGACAGTATGGCTACACCTTC
D gene: .; V gene: TRBV12-3/TRBV12-4; clone size: .; J gene: TRBJ2-7; CDR3 protein: CASTPRGGEQYF; CDR3 DNA: TGTGCCAGCACCCCCCGGGGTGGCGAGCAGTACTTC
D gene: .; V gene: TRBV25-1; clone size: .; J gene: TRBJ1-3; CDR3 protein: CASSDAGSSGNTIYF; CDR3 DNA: TGTGCCAGCAGTGACGCCGGGAGCTCTGGAAACACCATATATTTT
D gene: .; V gene: TRBV5-4; clone size: .; J gene: TRBJ2-7; CDR3 protein: CASSLVDRDEQYF; CDR3 DNA: TGTGCCAGCAGCCTCGTTGACAGAGACGAGCAGTACTTC
D gene: TRBD1; V gene: TRBV7-9; clone size: .; J gene: TRBJ2-1; CDR3 protein: CASSYRGQFNSNEQFF; CDR3 DNA: TGTGCCAGCAGCTACCGGGGACAGTTTAACTCCAATGAGCAGTTCTTC
D gene: TRBD1; V gene: TRBV7-9; clone size: .; J gene: TRBJ2-2; CDR3 protein: CASSFPGQGVLSNTGELFF; CDR3 DNA: TGTGCCAGCAGCTTTCCGGGACAGGGGGTGCTTTCGAACACCGGGGAGCTGTTTTTT
D gene: TRBD1; V gene: TRBV5-6; clone size: .; J gene: TRBJ2-7; CDR3 protein: CASSWQWATGAAAEQYF; CDR3 DNA: TGTGCCAGCAGCTGGCAGTGGGCGACAGGGGCGGCGGCCGAGCAGTACTTC
D gene: .; V gene: TRBV9; clone size: .; J gene: TRBJ2-5; CDR3 protein: CASSLRGGATQETQYF; CDR3 DNA: TGTGCCAGCAGCCTGAGGGGCGGGGCCACCCAAGAGACCCAGTACTTC
D gene: TRBD1; V gene: TRBV13; clone size: .; J gene: TRBJ2-7; CDR3 protein: CASSIRQGADEQYF; CDR3 DNA: TGTGCCAGCAGCATAAGACAGGGGGCGGACGAGCAGTACTTC
D gene: .; V gene: TRBV19; clone size: few; J gene: TRBJ1-1; CDR3 protein: CASSTQGNTEAFF; CDR3 DNA: TGTGCCAGTAGTACACAGGGGAACACTGAAGCTTTCTTT
D gene: TRBD2; V gene: TRBV11-2; clone size: .; J gene: TRBJ2-5; CDR3 protein: CASSFTSGTQRETQYF; CDR3 DNA: TGTGCCAGCAGCTTCACTAGCGGGACCCAGCGGGAGACCCAGTACTTC
D gene: .; V gene: TRBV24-1; clone size: .; J gene: TRBJ1-5; CDR3 protein: CATNGTRGHQPQHF; CDR3 DNA: TGTGCCACCAACGGGACAAGAGGTCATCAGCCCCAGCATTTT
D gene: TRBD2; V gene: TRBV11-1; clone size: .; J gene: TRBJ2-7; CDR3 protein: CASSLLAAYEQYF; CDR3 DNA: TGTGCCAGCAGCTTGCTAGCGGCCTACGAGCAGTACTTC
D gene: .; V gene: TRBV5-6; clone size: .; J gene: TRBJ2-6; CDR3 protein: CASSFPPSGVGANVLTF; CDR3 DNA: TGTGCCAGCAGCTTTCCCCCGTCTGGAGTTGGGGCCAACGTCCTGACTTTC